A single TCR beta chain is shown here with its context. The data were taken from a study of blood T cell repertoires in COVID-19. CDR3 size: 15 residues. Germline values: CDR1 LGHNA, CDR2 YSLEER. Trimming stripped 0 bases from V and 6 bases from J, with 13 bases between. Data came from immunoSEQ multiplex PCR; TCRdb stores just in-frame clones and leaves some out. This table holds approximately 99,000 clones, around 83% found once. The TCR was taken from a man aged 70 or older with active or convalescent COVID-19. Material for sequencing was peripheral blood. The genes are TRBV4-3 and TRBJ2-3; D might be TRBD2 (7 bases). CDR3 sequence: CASSQDSGGRDTQYF. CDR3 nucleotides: TGCGCCAGCAGCCAAGATTCGGGGGGCCGGGATACGCAGTATTTT.